The 9 T cell receptor beta chains below all came from one sample that was sequenced in a study of shared clonotypes between healthy human individuals. The method was immunoSEQ multiplex PCR; TCRdb's version includes in-frame clones alone and lacks a portion of them. The sample carries about 1.5 million clones, 98% recorded once. Input material: naive CD4+ T cells sorted from blood. Subset meaning: CD45RA+ positively selected. The receptors stem from a man between 25 and 39 years old in good health.

The CDR3 region has the DNA TGTGCCAGCAGCAGAACTACAGGGCTTGAGCGCACAGATACGCAGTATTTT. It specifies CASSRTTGLERTDTQYF. This sequence joins TRBV7-9 and TRBJ2-3; tentatively, D is TRBD1 (6 bases). Germline V lookup: CDR1 SEHNR, CDR2 FQNEAQ (reference sequence). The V and J ends lost 5 bases and 1 base respectively, with 19 bases between them. The CDR3 totals 17 residues.

V usage is TRBV28 and J usage is TRBJ1-2; maybe TRBD1 (5 bases). The CDR3 is made up of 16 amino acids. V lost 1 base to trimming and J lost 2 bases, with 14 bases between them. Germline V gene sequence: CDR1 MDHEN, CDR2 SYDVKM. The CDR3 region is CASSLFPRQTNYGYTF. The CDR3 DNA reads as TGTGCCAGCAGTTTATTTCCTAGACAGACCAACTATGGCTACACCTTC.

The chain has TRBV28 and TRBJ1-4, with D unresolved. Trimming took 4 bases from V and 4 from J, leaving 7 bases between them. The CDR3 runs 13 residues. The V gene's germline CDR1 is MDHEN and CDR2 SYDVKM. CDR3 DNA: TGTGCCAGCAGTTCCCGGATTAATGAAAAACTGTTTTTT. Amino acids: CASSSRINEKLFF.

In the case of this clone: Other nucleotide sequences from this sample produce the same CDR3. The genes are TRBV29-1 and TRBJ2-7; TRBD1 aligns across 7 bases. Per germline, CDR1 SQVTM and CDR2 ANQGSEA. This CDR3 region has 12 residues. Unmatched junction bases numbered 5, after V lost 6 bases and J lost 3 bases. CDR3 region: CSVGTGVYEQYF. The CDR3 DNA is TGCAGCGTGGGAACAGGGGTCTACGAGCAGTACTTC.

The J gene is TRBJ2-1, the V gene TRBV7-9; perhaps TRBD1 as D (5 bases). Germline V CDR1 and CDR2: SEHNR, FQNEAQ (reference sequence). The CDR3 sequence is 13 residues long. Trimming left V 0 bases short and J 6 bases short, with 6 bases between. The CDR3 reads CASSLARVNEQFF. Written as DNA, the CDR3 is TGTGCCAGCAGCTTAGCCAGGGTCAATGAGCAGTTCTTC.

The chain combines TRBV19 with TRBJ1-1; D perhaps matches TRBD1 (5 bases). CDR3 length equals 16 residues. Germline V gene sequence: CDR1 LNHDA, CDR2 SQIVND (reference sequence). With 7 bases removed from V and 2 bases from J, the gap between germline ends came to 20 bases. The CDR3 protein is CASKIFFGQGNTEAFF. CDR3 nucleotides: TGTGCCAGTAAGATTTTCTTCGGTCAGGGAAACACTGAAGCTTTCTTT.

The V and J genes are TRBV5-5 and TRBJ2-1, with TRBD2 matching over 9 bases. V lost 5 bases, J lost 0 bases, and 6 bases stayed unmatched. The CDR3 is made up of 16 amino acids. Germline V gene lookup returns CDR1 SGHKS and CDR2 YYEKEE (reference sequence). CDR3 DNA sequence: TGTGCCAGCAGTCCGGGACTAGCCCCCTCCTACAATGAGCAGTTCTTC. This gives the protein CASSPGLAPSYNEQFF. The full variable domain, rest sourced from reference TRBV5-5 and TRBJ2-1, is DAGVTQSPTHLIKTRGQQVTLRCSPISGHKSVSWYQQVLGQGPQFIFQYYEKEERGRGNFPDRFSARQFPNYSSELNVNALLLGDSALYLCASSPGLAPSYNEQFFGPGTRLTVL.

The chain has TRBV4-2 and TRBJ2-1, with D unresolved. The V gene lost 4 bases and the J gene lost 0 bases, with 13 bases spanning the gap. The CDR3 covers 16 residues. CDR1 LGHNA and CDR2 YNFKEQ come from the germline V gene. The CDR3 nucleotides read TGTGCCAGCAGCCTTAAAGCTGGGTTCTCCTACAATGAGCAGTTCTTC. Its protein is CASSLKAGFSYNEQFF.

V is TRBV19 and J is TRBJ1-5, with D unclear. The CDR3 spans 12 residues. Germline CDR1 LNHDA, CDR2 SQIVND (reference sequence). Trimming shortened V by 7 bases and J by 4 bases, and 8 bases separated the two germline ends. The CDR3 bases are TGTGCCAGTAAAACAGTTAATCAGCCCCAGCATTTT. Protein sequence: CASKTVNQPQHF.